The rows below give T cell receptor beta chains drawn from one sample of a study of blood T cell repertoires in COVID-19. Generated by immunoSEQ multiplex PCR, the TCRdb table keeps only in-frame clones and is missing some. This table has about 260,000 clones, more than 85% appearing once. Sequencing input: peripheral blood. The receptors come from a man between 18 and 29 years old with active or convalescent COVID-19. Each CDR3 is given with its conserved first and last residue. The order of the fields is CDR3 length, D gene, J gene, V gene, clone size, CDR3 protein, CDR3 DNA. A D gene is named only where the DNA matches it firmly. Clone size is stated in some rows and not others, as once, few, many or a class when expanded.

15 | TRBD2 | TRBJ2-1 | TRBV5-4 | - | CASSLILAGYNEQFF | TGTGCCAGCAGCTTGATACTAGCGGGCTACAATGAGCAGTTCTTC
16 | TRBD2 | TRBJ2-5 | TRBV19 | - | CASSPGLAGGRETQYF | TGTGCCAGTAGTCCCGGTCTCGCGGGAGGAAGGGAGACCCAGTACTTC
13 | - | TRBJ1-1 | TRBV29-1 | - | CSVEDFRGTEAFF | TGCAGCGTTGAAGACTTCAGGGGCACTGAAGCTTTCTTT
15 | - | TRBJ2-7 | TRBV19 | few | CASSIWGQGSDEQYF | TGTGCCAGTAGTATATGGGGGCAGGGGAGCGACGAGCAGTACTTC
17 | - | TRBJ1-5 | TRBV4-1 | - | CASSQDGAGKSNQPQHF | TGCGCCAGCAGCCAAGATGGGGCAGGGAAGAGCAATCAGCCCCAGCATTTT
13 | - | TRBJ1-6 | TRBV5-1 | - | CASSLTDNSPLHF | TGCGCCAGCAGCTTAACGGATAATTCACCCCTCCACTTT
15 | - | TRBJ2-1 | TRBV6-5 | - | CASSYSGLAYNEQFF | TGTGCCAGCAGTTACTCGGGACTTGCTTACAATGAGCAGTTCTTC
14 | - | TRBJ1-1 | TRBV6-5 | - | CASSPSGPHTEAFF | TGTGCCAGCAGTCCCTCAGGGCCTCACACTGAAGCTTTCTTT
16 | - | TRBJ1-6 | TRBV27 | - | CASSLTESSYNSPLHF | TGTGCCAGCAGTTTAACTGAAAGCTCCTATAATTCACCCCTCCACTTT
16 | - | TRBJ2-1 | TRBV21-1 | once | CASSKEKLAGGNEQFF | TGTGCCAGCAGCAAAGAGAAACTAGCGGGGGGGAATGAGCAGTTCTTC
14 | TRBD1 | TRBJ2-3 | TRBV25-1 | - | CASTGQASTDTQYF | TGTGCCAGCACAGGACAGGCAAGCACAGATACGCAGTATTTT
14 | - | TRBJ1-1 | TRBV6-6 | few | CASSDPRDTAEAFF | TGTGCCAGTTCCGATCCCCGGGACACCGCTGAAGCTTTCTTT
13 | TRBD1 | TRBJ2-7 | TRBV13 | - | CASSLQGAHEQYF | TGTGCCAGCAGCTTACAGGGGGCCCACGAGCAGTACTTC
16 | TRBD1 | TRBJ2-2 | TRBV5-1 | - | CASSDGQGAFAGELFF | TGCGCCAGCAGCGATGGACAGGGGGCCTTCGCCGGGGAGCTGTTTTTT
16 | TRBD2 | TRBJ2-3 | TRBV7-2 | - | CASSTGLAGETDTQYF | TGTGCCAGCAGCACCGGACTAGCGGGAGAGACAGATACGCAGTATTTT
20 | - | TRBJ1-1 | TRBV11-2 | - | CASSLDGGELASNVNTEAFF | TGTGCCAGCAGCTTAGACGGGGGGGAACTGGCATCCAATGTGAACACTGAAGCTTTCTTT
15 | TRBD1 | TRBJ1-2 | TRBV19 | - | CASRPPDRGLYGYTF | TGTGCCAGTAGACCTCCGGACAGGGGTCTTTATGGCTACACCTTC
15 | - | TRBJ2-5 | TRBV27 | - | CASSLSGSTGETQYF | TGTGCCAGCAGTTTATCGGGCAGCACCGGTGAGACCCAGTACTTC
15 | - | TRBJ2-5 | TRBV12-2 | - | CASRFCWASIETQYF | TGTGCAAGTCGCTTCTGTTGGGCGTCGATCGAGACCCAGTACTTC
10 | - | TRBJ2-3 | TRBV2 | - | CASSGGTQYF | TGTGCCAGCAGCGGCGGTACGCAGTATTTT
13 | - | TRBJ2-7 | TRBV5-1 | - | CASSTRGSYEQYF | TGCGCCAGCAGCACTCGCGGTTCCTACGAGCAGTACTTC
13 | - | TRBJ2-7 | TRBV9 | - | CASSVTSLSEQYF | TGTGCCAGCAGCGTAACTAGCCTAAGCGAGCAGTACTTC
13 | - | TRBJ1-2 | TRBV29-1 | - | CSVFGQTNYGYTF | TGCAGCGTCTTTGGACAAACTAACTATGGCTACACCTTC
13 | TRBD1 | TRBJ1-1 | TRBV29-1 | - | CSVRQGRSTEAFF | TGCAGCGTTAGACAGGGTCGGAGCACTGAAGCTTTCTTT
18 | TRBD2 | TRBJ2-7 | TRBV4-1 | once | CASSQDGSGRARSYEQYF | TGCGCCAGCAGCCAAGACGGGAGCGGGAGGGCCCGTTCCTACGAGCAGTACTTC
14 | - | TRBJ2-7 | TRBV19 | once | CASSPGPSSYEQYF | TGTGCCAGTAGTCCAGGGCCCAGTTCCTACGAGCAGTACTTC
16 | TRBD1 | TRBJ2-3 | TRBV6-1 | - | CASSGPRTGVEDTQYF | TGTGCCAGCAGTGGACCCAGGACAGGGGTGGAAGATACGCAGTATTTT
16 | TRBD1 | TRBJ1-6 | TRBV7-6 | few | CASSSQTGNTGSPLHF | TGTGCCAGCAGCTCACAGACAGGGAATACGGGTTCACCCCTCCACTTT
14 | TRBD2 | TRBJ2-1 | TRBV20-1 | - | CSASIPSGSDEQFF | TGCAGTGCTAGTATCCCTAGCGGGAGCGATGAGCAGTTCTTC
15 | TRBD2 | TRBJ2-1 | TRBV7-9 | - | CASSQGLAGGHEQFF | TGTGCCAGCAGCCAAGGACTAGCGGGAGGGCATGAGCAGTTCTTC
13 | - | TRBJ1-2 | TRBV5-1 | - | CASSLGGTYGYTF | TGCGCCAGCAGTCTCGGGGGGACCTATGGCTACACCTTC
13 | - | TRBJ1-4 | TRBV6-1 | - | CASSDRVSRKLFF | TGTGCCAGCAGTGACAGGGTCAGTCGAAAACTGTTTTTT
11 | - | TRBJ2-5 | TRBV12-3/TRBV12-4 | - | CASSRRVTQYF | TGTGCCAGCAGCCGCCGAGTGACCCAGTACTTC
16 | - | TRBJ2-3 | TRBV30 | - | CAWSVKVERGEDTQYF | TGTGCCTGGAGTGTAAAGGTCGAAAGGGGTGAGGATACGCAGTATTTT
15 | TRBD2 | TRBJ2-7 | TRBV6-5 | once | CASSSQLAGDSEQYF | TGTGCCAGCAGTTCCCAACTAGCGGGAGATAGCGAGCAGTACTTC
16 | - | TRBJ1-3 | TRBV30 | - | CAWSVLRGIGGNTIYF | TGTGCCTGGAGTGTACTTCGGGGAATCGGTGGAAACACCATATATTTT
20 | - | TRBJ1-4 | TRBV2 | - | CASSTGKRPGVGATNEKLFF | TGTGCCAGCAGTACCGGAAAACGACCGGGAGTGGGGGCAACTAATGAAAAACTGTTTTTT
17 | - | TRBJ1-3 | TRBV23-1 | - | CASSQSKRSSSGNTIYF | TGCGCCAGCAGTCAATCGAAACGGAGTTCCTCTGGAAACACCATATATTTT
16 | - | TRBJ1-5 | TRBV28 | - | CASSFVGEVLYQPQHF | TGTGCCAGCAGTTTCGTAGGGGAAGTACTTTATCAGCCCCAGCATTTT
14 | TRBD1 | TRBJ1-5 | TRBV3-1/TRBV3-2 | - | CASSWTGAGQPQHF | TGTGCCAGCAGCTGGACAGGGGCGGGACAGCCCCAGCATTTT
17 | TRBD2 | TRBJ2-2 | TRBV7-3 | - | CASSLLAGGPGTGELFF | TGTGCCAGCAGCTTACTAGCGGGGGGGCCCGGCACCGGGGAGCTGTTTTTT
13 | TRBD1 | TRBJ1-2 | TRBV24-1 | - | CATADRESDGYTF | TGTGCCACGGCGGACAGGGAATCTGATGGCTACACCTTC
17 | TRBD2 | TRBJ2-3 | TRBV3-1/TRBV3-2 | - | CASSHSLSGVDADTQYF | TGTGCCAGCAGCCATTCCCTTAGCGGGGTTGACGCAGATACGCAGTATTTT
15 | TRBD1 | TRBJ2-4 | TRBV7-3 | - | CASRWILGGWNIQYF | TGTGCCAGCAGATGGATTTTAGGGGGCTGGAACATTCAGTACTTC
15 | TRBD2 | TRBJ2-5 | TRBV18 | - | CASSPAGLAEETQYF | TGTGCCAGCTCACCTGCTGGACTAGCGGAAGAGACCCAGTACTTC
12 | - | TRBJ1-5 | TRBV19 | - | CASRTYNQPQHF | TGTGCCAGTAGGACTTATAATCAGCCCCAGCATTTT
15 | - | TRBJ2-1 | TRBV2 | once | CASDLKRAAYNEQFF | TGTGCCAGCGACTTAAAGCGGGCGGCCTACAATGAGCAGTTCTTC
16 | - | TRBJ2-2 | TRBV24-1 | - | CATSDETVPHGGELFF | TGTGCCACCAGTGATGAAACCGTTCCCCACGGCGGGGAGCTGTTTTTT
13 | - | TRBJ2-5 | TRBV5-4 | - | CASSPGLSETQYF | TGTGCCAGCAGCCCGGGACTCTCAGAGACCCAGTACTTC
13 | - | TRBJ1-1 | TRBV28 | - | CPSWRHLNTEAFF | TGCCCCAGCTGGAGGCATTTGAACACTGAAGCTTTCTTT
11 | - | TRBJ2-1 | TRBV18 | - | CASSPYNEQFF | TGTGCCAGCTCACCCTATAATGAGCAGTTCTTC
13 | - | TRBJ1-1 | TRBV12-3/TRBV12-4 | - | CASRTPDGNEAFF | TGTGCCAGCAGAACCCCGGACGGGAACGAAGCTTTCTTT
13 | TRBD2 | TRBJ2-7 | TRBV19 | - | CASSIAGGNEQYF | TGTGCCAGTAGTATTGCGGGAGGGAACGAGCAGTACTTC
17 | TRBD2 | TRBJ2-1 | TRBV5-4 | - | CASSPGTSGGAINEQFF | TGTGCCAGCAGCCCCGGGACTAGCGGGGGGGCAATCAATGAGCAGTTCTTC